This T cell receptor (beta chain) was observed in a study of blood T cell repertoires in COVID-19 (dated by TCRdb to 2020 to 2022). Notes on the research overall: The collaborator samples originated in the United States, Italy and Spain and spanned the acute and convalescent phases of COVID-19. The prospective study material was composed of cDNA or gDNA derived from T cells, B-cell-depleted T cells, or PBMCs. The sample metadata nearly always contained a de-identified subject ID, COVID-19 status, age in years and sex. Where available, HLA class I and class II types were obtained from metadata supplied by the sample provider rather than from assay-based typing. Samples came from the ongoing ImmuneRACE study (first 160 participants) plus 1,254 subjects from 6 global collaborators. Deeply sampled blood TCRbeta repertoires from subjects exposed to, actively infected with, or recovered from COVID-19 were included in the dataset. The repertoires were released in a freely available public database intended as a resource for research on the immune response to SARS-CoV-2.

The collaborating institutions used their own protocols to collect whole blood in K2EDTA tubes. For TCRbeta analysis, collaborators shipped samples as frozen whole blood, isolated PBMCs, or DNA extracted from either of those sample types. The paper as a whole reports these results and caveats: How much clinical and demographic metadata was included differed by source and by participant, and the metadata was provided uncurated.

A distance of 17 bases separates the germline ends of V and J, which lose 4 bases and 7 bases respectively. Including the terminal cysteine and phenylalanine, the CDR3 comprises 15 residues. Only CDR3 DNA remains: 45 bases, in frame from the first base. CDR1 and CDR2 are read off the germline V gene as SGHTA and FQGNSA. The immunoSEQ Assay, a bias-controlled multiplex PCR, was used to amplify TCRbeta CDR3 regions from genomic DNA. On the authors' methods: The number of nucleated cells in each sample was estimated by amplification of reference gene primers within the assay. To quantify the absolute abundance of each unique TCRbeta CDR3 rearrangement, sequence reads were collapsed and filtered. For each sample, productive Simpson clonality was calculated as the square root of Simpson's diversity index over productive rearrangements. As stored in TCRdb, this immuneACCESS dataset retains in-frame rearrangements with V and J assigned. A fraction of the clones does not appear; measured against another copy, unresolved V genes explain less than half of the discrepancy, and the remainder lacks a known reason. V and J calls plus clone size are reproduced from that table; the DNA served to infer D and trimming. The sample data list 35,000 to 45,000 clones, and around nine tenths of these were observed just once. The ten largest clones take up about a tenth of the sample.

This clone has just a few counts. Its target antigen remains unknown. Base quality data are lacking; no much larger clone is found one base away. The sequencing input was peripheral blood. Recombination joined TRBV7-2 with TRBJ1-5, with a tentative D gene TRBD1 over 6 matching bases. The TCR was taken from a man in his fifties or sixties with active COVID-19. This receptor has the CDR3 CASSYATGYGQPQHF. The nucleotide sequence reads TGTGCCAGCAGCTACGCCACAGGGTACGGACAGCCCCAGCATTTT.